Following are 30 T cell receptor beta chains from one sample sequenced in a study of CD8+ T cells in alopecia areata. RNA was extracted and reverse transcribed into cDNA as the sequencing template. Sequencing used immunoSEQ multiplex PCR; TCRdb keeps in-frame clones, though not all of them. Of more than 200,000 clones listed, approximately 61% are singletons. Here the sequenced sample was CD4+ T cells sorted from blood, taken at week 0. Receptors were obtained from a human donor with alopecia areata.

The CDR3 DNA follows: TGTGCCATCAGTGAACAGCTCAATCAGCCCCAGCATTTT. Translating it yields CAISEQLNQPQHF. V is TRBV10-3 and J is TRBJ1-5; D gene unclear. Between the trimmed V and J ends, which lost 3 bases and 3 bases, there was a span of 6 bases. The CDR3 runs to 13 residues. CDR1 and CDR2 from the germline V gene are ENHRY and SYGVKD.

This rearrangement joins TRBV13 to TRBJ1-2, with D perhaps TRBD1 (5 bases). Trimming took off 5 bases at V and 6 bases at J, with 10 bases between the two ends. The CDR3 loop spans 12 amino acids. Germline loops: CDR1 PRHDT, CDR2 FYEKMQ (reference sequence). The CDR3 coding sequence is TGTGCCAGCAGCGCCCGACAGCATGGCTACACCTTC. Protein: CASSARQHGYTF.

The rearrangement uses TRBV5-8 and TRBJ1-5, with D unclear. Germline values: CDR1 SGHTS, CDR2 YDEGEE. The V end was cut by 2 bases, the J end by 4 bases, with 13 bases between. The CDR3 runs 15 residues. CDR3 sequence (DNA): TGTGCCAGCAGCTTCCGTGAGAGGGCGAATCAGCCCCAGCATTTT. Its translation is CASSFRERANQPQHF. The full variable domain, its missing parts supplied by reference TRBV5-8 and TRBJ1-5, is EAGVTQSPTHLIKTRGQQATLRCSPISGHTSVYWYQQALGLGLQFLLWYDEGEERNRGNFPPRFSGRQFPNYSSELNVNALELEDSALYLCASSFRERANQPQHFGDGTRLSIL.

CDR3 residues: CASSLAKGLAGHNEQFF. CDR3 coding DNA: TGTGCCAGCAGCTTGGCCAAGGGACTAGCGGGGCACAATGAGCAGTTCTTC. The chain links TRBV5-6 to TRBJ2-1; 13 bases match TRBD2. Germline loops: CDR1 SGHDT, CDR2 YYEEEE. The trim removed 0 bases at V and 5 bases at J, leaving 5 bases unmatched. The CDR3 is 17 amino acids.

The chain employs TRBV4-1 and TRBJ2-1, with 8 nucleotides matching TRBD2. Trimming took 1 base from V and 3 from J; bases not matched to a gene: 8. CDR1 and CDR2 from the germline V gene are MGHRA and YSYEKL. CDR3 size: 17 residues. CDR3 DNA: TGCGCCAGCAGCCAAGCCGTCAGAACTAGCGGCTACAATGAGCAGTTCTTC. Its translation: CASSQAVRTSGYNEQFF.

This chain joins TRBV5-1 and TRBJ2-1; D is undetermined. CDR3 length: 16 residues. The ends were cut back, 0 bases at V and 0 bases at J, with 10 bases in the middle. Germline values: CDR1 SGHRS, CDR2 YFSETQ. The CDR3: CASSLGSSPSYNEQFF. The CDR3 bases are TGCGCCAGCAGCTTGGGAAGTTCCCCCTCCTACAATGAGCAGTTCTTC.

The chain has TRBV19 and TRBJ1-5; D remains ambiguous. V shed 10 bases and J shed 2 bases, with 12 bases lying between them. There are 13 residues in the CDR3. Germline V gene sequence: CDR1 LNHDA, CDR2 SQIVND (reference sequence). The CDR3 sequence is CATRVGGNQPQHF. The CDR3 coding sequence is TGTGCCACCCGGGTGGGCGGCAATCAGCCCCAGCATTTT.

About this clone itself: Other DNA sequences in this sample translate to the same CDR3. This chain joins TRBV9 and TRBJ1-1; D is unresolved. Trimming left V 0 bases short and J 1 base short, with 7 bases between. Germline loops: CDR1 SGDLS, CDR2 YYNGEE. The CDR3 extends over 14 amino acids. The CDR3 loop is CASSVGGRNTEAFF. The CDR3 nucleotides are TGTGCCAGCAGCGTAGGAGGACGGAACACTGAAGCTTTCTTT. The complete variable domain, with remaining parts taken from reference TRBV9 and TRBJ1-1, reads DSGVTQTPKHLITATGQRVTLRCSPRSGDLSVYWYQQSLDQGLQFLIQYYNGEERAKGNILERFSAQQFPDLHSELNLSSLELGDSALYFCASSVGGRNTEAFFGQGTRLTVV.

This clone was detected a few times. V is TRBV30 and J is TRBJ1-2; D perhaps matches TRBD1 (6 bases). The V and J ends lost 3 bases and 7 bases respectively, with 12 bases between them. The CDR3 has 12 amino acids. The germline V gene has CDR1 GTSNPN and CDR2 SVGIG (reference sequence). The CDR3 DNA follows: TGTGCCTGGAGAGGGGGAGCGGCTGGCTACACCTTC. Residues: CAWRGGAAGYTF.

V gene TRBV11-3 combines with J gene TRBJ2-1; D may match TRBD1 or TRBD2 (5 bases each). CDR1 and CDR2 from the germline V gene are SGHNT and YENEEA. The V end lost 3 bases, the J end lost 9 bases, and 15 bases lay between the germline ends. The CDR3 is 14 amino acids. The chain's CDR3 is CASSLSPVGGEQFF. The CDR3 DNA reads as TGTGCCAGCAGCTTGTCCCCCGTTGGGGGTGAGCAGTTCTTC.

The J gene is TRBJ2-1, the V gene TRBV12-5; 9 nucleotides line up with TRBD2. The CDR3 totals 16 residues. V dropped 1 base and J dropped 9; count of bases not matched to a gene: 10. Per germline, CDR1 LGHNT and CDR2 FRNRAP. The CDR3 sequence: CASGLGLAGTLGEQFF. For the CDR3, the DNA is TGTGCTAGTGGTTTGGGTCTAGCGGGAACCCTTGGTGAGCAGTTCTTC.

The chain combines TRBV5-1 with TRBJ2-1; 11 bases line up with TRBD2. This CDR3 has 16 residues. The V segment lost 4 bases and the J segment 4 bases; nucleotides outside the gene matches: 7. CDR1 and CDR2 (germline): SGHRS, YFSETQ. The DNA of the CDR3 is TGCGCCAGCAGCCCCGGGCGGACTAGCGGGTACAATGAGCAGTTCTTC. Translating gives CASSPGRTSGYNEQFF.

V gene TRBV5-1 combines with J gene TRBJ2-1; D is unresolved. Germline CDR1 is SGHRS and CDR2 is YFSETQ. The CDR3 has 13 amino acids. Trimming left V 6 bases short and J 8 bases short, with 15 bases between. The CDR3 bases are TGCGCCAGCACCTACGGCTCAATGGATGAGCAGTTCTTC. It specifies CASTYGSMDEQFF.

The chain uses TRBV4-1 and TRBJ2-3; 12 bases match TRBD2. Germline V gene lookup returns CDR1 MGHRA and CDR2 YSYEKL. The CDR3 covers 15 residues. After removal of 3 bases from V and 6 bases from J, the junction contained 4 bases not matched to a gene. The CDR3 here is CASSQTSGGADTQYF. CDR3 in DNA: TGCGCCAGCAGCCAGACTAGCGGGGGTGCTGATACGCAGTATTTT.

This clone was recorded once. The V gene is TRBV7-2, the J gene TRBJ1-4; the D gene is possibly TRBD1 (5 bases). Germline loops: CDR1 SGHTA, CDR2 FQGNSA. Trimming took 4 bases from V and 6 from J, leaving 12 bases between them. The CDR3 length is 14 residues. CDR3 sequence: CASSSWQGDEKLFF. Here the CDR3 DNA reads TGTGCCAGCAGCTCGTGGCAGGGTGATGAAAAACTGTTTTTT. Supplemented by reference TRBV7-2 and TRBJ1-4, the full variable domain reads GAGVSQSPSNKVTEKGKDVELRCDPISGHTALYWYRQSLGQGLEFLIYFQGNSAPDKSGLPSDRFSAERTGGSVSTLTIQRTQQEDSAVYLCASSSWQGDEKLFFGSGTQLSVL.

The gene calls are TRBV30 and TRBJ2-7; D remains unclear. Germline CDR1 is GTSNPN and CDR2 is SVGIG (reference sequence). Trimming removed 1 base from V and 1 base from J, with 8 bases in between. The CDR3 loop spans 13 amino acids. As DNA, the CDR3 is TGTGCCTGGAGTGGGACGGTTTCCTACGAGCAGTACTTC. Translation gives CAWSGTVSYEQYF.

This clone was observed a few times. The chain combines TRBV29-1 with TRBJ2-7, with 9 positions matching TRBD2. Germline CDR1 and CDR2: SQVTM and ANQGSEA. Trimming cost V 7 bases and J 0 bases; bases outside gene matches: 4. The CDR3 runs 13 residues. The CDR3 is CSGLAGSSYEQYF. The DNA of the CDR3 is TGCAGCGGCCTAGCGGGGAGCTCCTACGAGCAGTACTTC.

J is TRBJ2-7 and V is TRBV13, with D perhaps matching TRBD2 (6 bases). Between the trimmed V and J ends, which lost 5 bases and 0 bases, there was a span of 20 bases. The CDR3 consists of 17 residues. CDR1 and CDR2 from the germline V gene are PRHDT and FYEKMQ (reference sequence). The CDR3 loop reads CASSPSFMGGSSYEQYF. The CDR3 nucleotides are TGTGCCAGCAGCCCTAGTTTTATGGGGGGAAGCTCCTACGAGCAGTACTTC.

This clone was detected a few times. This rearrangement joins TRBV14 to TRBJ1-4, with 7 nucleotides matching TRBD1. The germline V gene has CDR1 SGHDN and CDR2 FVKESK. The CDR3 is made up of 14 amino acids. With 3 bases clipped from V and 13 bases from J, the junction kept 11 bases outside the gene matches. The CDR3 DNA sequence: TGTGCCAGCAGCCAGCAGACAGGGTCGGTCGGACTGTTTTTT. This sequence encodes CASSQQTGSVGLFF.

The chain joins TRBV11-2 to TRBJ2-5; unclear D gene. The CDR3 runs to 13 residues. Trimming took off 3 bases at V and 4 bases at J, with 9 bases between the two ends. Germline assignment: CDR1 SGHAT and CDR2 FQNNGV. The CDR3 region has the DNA TGTGCCAGCAGCTTGCAAGCGACAGAGACCCAGTACTTC. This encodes CASSLQATETQYF.

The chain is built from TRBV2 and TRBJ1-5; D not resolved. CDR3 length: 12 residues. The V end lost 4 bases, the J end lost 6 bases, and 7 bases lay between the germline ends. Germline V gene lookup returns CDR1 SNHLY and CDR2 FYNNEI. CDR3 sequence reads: CASSGQAQPQHF. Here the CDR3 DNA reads TGTGCCAGCAGTGGGCAGGCTCAGCCCCAGCATTTT.

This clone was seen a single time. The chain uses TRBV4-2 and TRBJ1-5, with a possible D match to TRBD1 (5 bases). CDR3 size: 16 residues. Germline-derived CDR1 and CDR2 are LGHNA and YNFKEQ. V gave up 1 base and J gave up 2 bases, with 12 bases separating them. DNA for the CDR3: TGTGCCAGCAGCCAAGCGGGGGAGGGTGGCAATCAGCCCCAGCATTTT. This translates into CASSQAGEGGNQPQHF.

The CDR3 DNA is TGTGCCAGCAGCACCGATTTCTGGGGCACTGAAGCTTTCTTT. Encoded protein: CASSTDFWGTEAFF. The chain uses TRBV5-6 and TRBJ1-1; unclear D gene. Germline assignment: CDR1 SGHDT and CDR2 YYEEEE. V was shortened by 4 bases and J by 4 bases, with 14 bases between the two germline ends. CDR3 length: 14 amino acids. The complete variable domain, with remaining parts taken from reference TRBV5-6 and TRBJ1-1, reads DAGVTQSPTHLIKTRGQQVTLRCSPKSGHDTVSWYQQALGQGPQFIFQYYEEEERQRGNFPDRFSGHQFPNYSSELNVNALLLGDSALYLCASSTDFWGTEAFFGQGTRLTVV.

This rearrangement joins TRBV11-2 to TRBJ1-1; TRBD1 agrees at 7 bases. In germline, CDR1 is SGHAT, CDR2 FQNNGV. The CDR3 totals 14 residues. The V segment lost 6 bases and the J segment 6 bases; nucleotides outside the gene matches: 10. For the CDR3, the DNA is TGTGCCAGCAGACAGACAGGGAAGGTGGCTGAAGCTTTCTTT. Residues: CASRQTGKVAEAFF. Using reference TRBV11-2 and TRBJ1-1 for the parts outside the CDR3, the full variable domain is EAGVAQSPRYKIIEKRQSVAFWCNPISGHATLYWYQQILGQGPKLLIQFQNNGVVDDSQLPKDRFSAERLKGVDSTLKIQPAKLEDSAVYLCASRQTGKVAEAFFGQGTRLTVV.

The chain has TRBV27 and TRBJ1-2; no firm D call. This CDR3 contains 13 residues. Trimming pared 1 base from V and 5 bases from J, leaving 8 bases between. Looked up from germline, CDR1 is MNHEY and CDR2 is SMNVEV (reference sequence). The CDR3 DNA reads TGTGCCAGCAGTTTATTCCCACTTTATGGCTACACCTTC. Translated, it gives CASSLFPLYGYTF.

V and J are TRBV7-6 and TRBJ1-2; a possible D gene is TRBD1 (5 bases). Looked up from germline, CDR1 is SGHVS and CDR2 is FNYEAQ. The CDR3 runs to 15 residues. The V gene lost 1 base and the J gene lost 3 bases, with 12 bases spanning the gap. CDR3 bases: TGTGCCAGCAGCTTAGGGAGCGGGGGAGACTATGGCTACACCTTC. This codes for CASSLGSGGDYGYTF.

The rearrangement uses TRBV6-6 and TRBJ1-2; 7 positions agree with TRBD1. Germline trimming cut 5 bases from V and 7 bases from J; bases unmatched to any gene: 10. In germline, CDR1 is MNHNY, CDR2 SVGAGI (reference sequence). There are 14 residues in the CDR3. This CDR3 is CASSLGTDVRGYTF. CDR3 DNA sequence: TGTGCCAGCAGTCTAGGGACAGACGTCCGTGGCTACACCTTC.

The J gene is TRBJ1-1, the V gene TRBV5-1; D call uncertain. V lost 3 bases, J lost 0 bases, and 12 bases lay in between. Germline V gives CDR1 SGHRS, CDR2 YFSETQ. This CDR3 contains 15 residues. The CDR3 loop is CASSSGGEMNTEAFF. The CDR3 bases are TGCGCCAGCAGCTCCGGCGGGGAAATGAACACTGAAGCTTTCTTT.

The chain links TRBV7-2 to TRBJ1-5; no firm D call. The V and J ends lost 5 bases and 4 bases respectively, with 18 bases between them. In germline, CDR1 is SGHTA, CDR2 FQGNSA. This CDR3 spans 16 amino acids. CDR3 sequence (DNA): TGTGCCAGCAGCACCAGAGGTGGTACGGGAAATCAGCCCCAGCATTTT. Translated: CASSTRGGTGNQPQHF.

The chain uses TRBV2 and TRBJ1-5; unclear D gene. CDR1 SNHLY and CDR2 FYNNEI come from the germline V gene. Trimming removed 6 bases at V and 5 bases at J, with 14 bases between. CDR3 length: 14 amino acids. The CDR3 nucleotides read TGTGCCAGCAGCCCCACCCCCCTGTATCAGCCCCAGCATTTT. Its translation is CASSPTPLYQPQHF.